A selection of T cell receptor beta chains follows, all from one sample in a study of shared clonotypes between healthy human individuals. TCRdb keeps only in-frame clones here, not all; method: immunoSEQ multiplex PCR. Of nearly 2 million clones listed, about 94% were seen once; the top ten hold roughly 1%. The specimen sequenced was naive CD8+ T cells sorted from blood. All receptors come from a man between 18 and 35 years old in good health. Both conserved end residues are part of each CDR3. Rows may omit the clone size; those that give it use once, few, many or a size class.

cdr3_aa: CASSWDRGLEQYF
clone_size: NA
v_call: TRBV6-5
j_call: TRBJ2-7

cdr3_aa: CASSLLPASYEQYF
clone_size: NA
v_call: TRBV5-8
j_call: TRBJ2-7

cdr3_aa: CASSQVWGRGTEAFF
clone_size: once
v_call: TRBV4-3
j_call: TRBJ1-1

cdr3_aa: CAISDPRQDGVGEAFF
clone_size: NA
v_call: TRBV10-3
j_call: TRBJ1-1

cdr3_aa: CASSAGLMVGNEQFF
clone_size: NA
v_call: TRBV11-2
j_call: TRBJ2-1

cdr3_aa: CASSVAGALEQYF
clone_size: NA
v_call: TRBV5-4
j_call: TRBJ2-7

cdr3_aa: CASSPFSNEQFF
clone_size: NA
v_call: TRBV18
j_call: TRBJ2-1

cdr3_aa: CSVVPRLADTDTQYF
clone_size: NA
v_call: TRBV29-1
j_call: TRBJ2-3

cdr3_aa: CASSLFSESAEQFF
clone_size: NA
v_call: TRBV7-9
j_call: TRBJ2-1

cdr3_aa: CASKLAGGRGNEQFF
clone_size: NA
v_call: TRBV27
j_call: TRBJ2-1

cdr3_aa: CASSPYRGLNTIYF
clone_size: NA
v_call: TRBV4-2
j_call: TRBJ1-3

cdr3_aa: CATSRTDTYSGNTIYF
clone_size: NA
v_call: TRBV15
j_call: TRBJ1-3

cdr3_aa: CASSKGLAGVGETQYF
clone_size: NA
v_call: TRBV4-2
j_call: TRBJ2-5

cdr3_aa: CASSFASGTYNEQFF
clone_size: NA
v_call: TRBV27
j_call: TRBJ2-1

cdr3_aa: CASSRGTGTQETQYF
clone_size: NA
v_call: TRBV6-5
j_call: TRBJ2-5

cdr3_aa: CASSLMAYEQYF
clone_size: NA
v_call: TRBV5-6
j_call: TRBJ2-7

cdr3_aa: CASSKGRHTEAFF
clone_size: NA
v_call: TRBV19
j_call: TRBJ1-1

cdr3_aa: CASSPTQSYSGNTIYF
clone_size: NA
v_call: TRBV27
j_call: TRBJ1-3

cdr3_aa: CASSPLTGGGYTF
clone_size: NA
v_call: TRBV5-4
j_call: TRBJ1-2

cdr3_aa: CASSPTGSNEQFF
clone_size: NA
v_call: TRBV11-2
j_call: TRBJ2-1

cdr3_aa: CASSQDGRQQYF
clone_size: NA
v_call: TRBV4-1
j_call: TRBJ2-7

cdr3_aa: CASSVVGGKLTDTQYF
clone_size: NA
v_call: TRBV9
j_call: TRBJ2-3

cdr3_aa: CASSFWEDSAYEQYF
clone_size: NA
v_call: TRBV5-6
j_call: TRBJ2-7

cdr3_aa: CASSFASNYGYTF
clone_size: NA
v_call: TRBV27
j_call: TRBJ1-2

cdr3_aa: CASSLASGGGGYEQYF
clone_size: NA
v_call: TRBV7-6
j_call: TRBJ2-7

cdr3_aa: CASSLDNTEAFF
clone_size: NA
v_call: TRBV5-1
j_call: TRBJ1-1

cdr3_aa: CASSFLGAAYEQYF
clone_size: NA
v_call: TRBV27
j_call: TRBJ2-7

cdr3_aa: CASRLAPGTPSADTGELFF
clone_size: once
v_call: TRBV28
j_call: TRBJ2-2

cdr3_aa: CASSEEAGLDYEQYF
clone_size: once
v_call: TRBV6-1
j_call: TRBJ2-7

cdr3_aa: CASSLFMVNTEAFF
clone_size: NA
v_call: TRBV28
j_call: TRBJ1-1

cdr3_aa: CASSQESGGRFIDGELFF
clone_size: NA
v_call: TRBV4-3
j_call: TRBJ2-2

cdr3_aa: CASRAGWGIKETQYF
clone_size: NA
v_call: TRBV10-2
j_call: TRBJ2-5

cdr3_aa: CAWSPIALGGGYEQYF
clone_size: NA
v_call: TRBV30
j_call: TRBJ2-7

cdr3_aa: CASSLTGTQETQYF
clone_size: NA
v_call: TRBV27
j_call: TRBJ2-5

cdr3_aa: CASSLQRSYNSPLHF
clone_size: NA
v_call: TRBV5-6
j_call: TRBJ1-6

cdr3_aa: CAVERADGAPLHF
clone_size: NA
v_call: TRBV28
j_call: TRBJ1-6

cdr3_aa: CASSFSGGEETQYF
clone_size: once
v_call: TRBV7-8
j_call: TRBJ2-5

cdr3_aa: CASSQDRAVVYGYTF
clone_size: NA
v_call: TRBV4-3
j_call: TRBJ1-2

cdr3_aa: CSVEDETDGAYEQYF
clone_size: NA
v_call: TRBV29-1
j_call: TRBJ2-7

cdr3_aa: CASSQGYLTETQYF
clone_size: once
v_call: TRBV4-2
j_call: TRBJ2-5

cdr3_aa: CASSHPDSLPTDTQYF
clone_size: NA
v_call: TRBV11-2
j_call: TRBJ2-3

cdr3_aa: CASSLRQGNNEQFF
clone_size: NA
v_call: TRBV27
j_call: TRBJ2-1

cdr3_aa: CASSEWGATGDSPLHF
clone_size: NA
v_call: TRBV25-1
j_call: TRBJ1-6

cdr3_aa: CASFGQNTGELFF
clone_size: NA
v_call: TRBV27
j_call: TRBJ2-2

cdr3_aa: CATSSGLAEETQYF
clone_size: NA
v_call: TRBV15
j_call: TRBJ2-5

cdr3_aa: CASSLVEGPGETQYF
clone_size: NA
v_call: TRBV5-1
j_call: TRBJ2-5

cdr3_aa: CASSTDSYEQYF
clone_size: NA
v_call: TRBV7-9
j_call: TRBJ2-7

cdr3_aa: CASSIPTDYGYTF
clone_size: NA
v_call: TRBV19
j_call: TRBJ1-2

cdr3_aa: CASSLVDRAYEQYF
clone_size: once
v_call: TRBV28
j_call: TRBJ2-7

cdr3_aa: CASSLVAGVTYNEQFF
clone_size: NA
v_call: TRBV5-1
j_call: TRBJ2-1

cdr3_aa: CASSLGELIGEKLFF
clone_size: NA
v_call: TRBV5-1
j_call: TRBJ1-4

cdr3_aa: CASSPEGDRAGWETQYF
clone_size: NA
v_call: TRBV18
j_call: TRBJ2-5

cdr3_aa: CASSTPSMLGEQYF
clone_size: NA
v_call: TRBV11-1
j_call: TRBJ2-7

cdr3_aa: CASSQQGALEKLFF
clone_size: NA
v_call: TRBV4-1
j_call: TRBJ1-4

cdr3_aa: CASSEGQGITNEKLFF
clone_size: NA
v_call: TRBV6-1
j_call: TRBJ1-4

cdr3_aa: CASSHDSLAGGGTDTQYF
clone_size: once
v_call: TRBV4-1
j_call: TRBJ2-3

cdr3_aa: CASSYTDHTEAFF
clone_size: once
v_call: TRBV6-5
j_call: TRBJ1-1